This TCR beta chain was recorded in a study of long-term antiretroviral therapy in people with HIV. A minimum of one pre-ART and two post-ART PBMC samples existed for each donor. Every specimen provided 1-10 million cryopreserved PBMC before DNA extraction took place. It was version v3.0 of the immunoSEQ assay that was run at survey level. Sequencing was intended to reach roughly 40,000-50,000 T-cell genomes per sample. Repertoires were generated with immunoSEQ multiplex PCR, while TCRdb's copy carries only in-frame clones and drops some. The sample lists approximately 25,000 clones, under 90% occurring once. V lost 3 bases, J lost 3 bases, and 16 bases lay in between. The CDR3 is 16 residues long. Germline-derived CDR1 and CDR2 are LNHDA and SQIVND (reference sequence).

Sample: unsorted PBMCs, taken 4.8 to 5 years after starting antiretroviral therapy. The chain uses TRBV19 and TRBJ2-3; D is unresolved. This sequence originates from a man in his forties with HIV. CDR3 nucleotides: TGTGCCAGTAGTATTGCCGGCGGAATACTTACAGATACGCAGTATTTT. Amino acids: CASSIAGGILTDTQYF.